These 14 T cell receptor beta chains share one sample of origin, sequenced in a study of blood T cell repertoires in COVID-19. The method was immunoSEQ multiplex PCR; TCRdb's version includes in-frame clones alone and lacks a portion of them. The sample yields 150,000 to 200,000 clones, around 89% seen once. The source material was peripheral blood. The origin of the receptors is a woman aged 25 to 39 with acute or convalescent COVID-19.

The chain combines TRBV28 with TRBJ2-5; a possible D gene is TRBD2 (6 bases). Trimming removed 5 bases from V and 7 bases from J, with 14 bases in between. CDR1 MDHEN and CDR2 SYDVKM come from the germline V gene. The CDR3 consists of 13 residues. CDR3 region: CASSISGVGTQYF. The DNA of the CDR3 is TGTGCCAGCAGTATTAGCGGCGTTGGGACCCAGTACTTC.

The chain combines TRBV15 with TRBJ2-7, with 11 positions matching TRBD2. CDR1 LNHNV and CDR2 YYDKDF come from the germline V gene (reference sequence). CDR3 length equals 15 residues. V was clipped by 4 bases and J by 10 bases; unmatched bases: 12. The CDR3 region is CATSTLNAGLADQYF. In nucleotides, the CDR3 is TGTGCCACCAGCACCCTAAACGCGGGACTAGCGGATCAGTACTTC.

The V gene is TRBV6-5, the J gene TRBJ2-7, with D possibly matching TRBD1 (5 bases). Germline CDR1 is MNHEY and CDR2 is SVGAGI. The CDR3 consists of 15 residues. V was cut by 5 bases and J by 6 bases, with 20 bases left in between. The CDR3: CASSKWGLVVSEQYF. The CDR3 DNA reads TGTGCCAGCAGTAAATGGGGCCTCGTGGTTTCCGAGCAGTACTTC.

This rearrangement joins TRBV28 to TRBJ1-1; 7 nucleotides line up with TRBD1. The germline V gene encodes CDR1 MDHEN and CDR2 SYDVKM. The J segment lost 5 bases and the V segment lost 10 bases, leaving 7 bases of the junction unmatched. The CDR3 extends over 12 amino acids. CDR3 protein: CATKGGETEAFF. DNA for the CDR3: TGTGCCACCAAAGGGGGCGAAACTGAAGCTTTCTTT. Combining the CDR3 with reference TRBV28 and TRBJ1-1 gives the whole variable domain DVKVTQSSRYLVKRTGEKVFLECVQDMDHENMFWYRQDPGLGLRLIYFSYDVKMKEKGDIPEGYSVSREKKERFSLILESASTNQTSMYLCATKGGETEAFFGQGTRLTVV.

The chain has TRBV3-1 (or the pseudogene TRBV3-2) and TRBJ2-7; 7 positions agree with TRBD1. This CDR3 is 13 amino acids long. Germline CDR1 is LGHDT and CDR2 is YNNKEL (reference sequence). Germline trimming cut 3 bases from V and 7 bases from J; bases unmatched to any gene: 6. The CDR3 DNA sequence: TGTGCCAGCAGCCAGGGACAGTTTTTGGAGCAGTACTTC. Its protein is CASSQGQFLEQYF.

The chain joins TRBV4-1 to TRBJ1-1, with D possibly TRBD1 on 6 matching bases. Trimming left V 2 bases short and J 4 bases short, with 8 bases between. CDR3 size: 13 residues. Germline CDR1 is MGHRA and CDR2 is YSYEKL. The CDR3 coding sequence is TGCGCCAGCAGCCAAAGGGACACCACTGAAGCTTTCTTT. Its translation: CASSQRDTTEAFF.

The rearrangement links TRBV4-1 to TRBJ2-5; 7 bases line up with TRBD1. The length of the CDR3 is 14 residues. Germline-derived CDR1 and CDR2 are MGHRA and YSYEKL. V lost 4 bases, J lost 7 bases, and 9 bases stayed unmatched. The CDR3 DNA reads TGCGCCAGCAGCCCACCACAGGGGATTGGGACCCAGTACTTC. Translating gives CASSPPQGIGTQYF.

V usage is TRBV2 and J usage is TRBJ2-7, with D possibly matching TRBD1 (5 bases). Trimming stripped 8 bases from V and 3 bases from J, with 14 bases between. CDR1 is SNHLY and CDR2 is FYNNEI in the germline V gene. This CDR3 has 13 amino acids. The chain's CDR3 is CASQTGQHYEQYF. The CDR3 nucleotides read TGTGCCAGCCAAACAGGCCAACACTACGAGCAGTACTTC. Combining the CDR3 with reference TRBV2 and TRBJ2-7 gives the whole variable domain EPEVTQTPSHQVTQMGQEVILRCVPISNHLYFYWYRQILGQKVEFLVSFYNNEISEKSEIFDDQFSVERPDGSNFTLKIRSTKLEDSAMYFCASQTGQHYEQYFGPGTRLTVT.

The chain has TRBV28 and TRBJ2-3, with 7 bases identical to TRBD2. Germline CDR1 is MDHEN and CDR2 is SYDVKM. This CDR3 is 14 amino acids long. V lost 7 bases to trimming and J lost 9 bases; unmatched junction nucleotides: 13. The CDR3 spells CASNNGLGEVTQYF. CDR3 coding DNA: TGTGCCAGCAATAATGGACTAGGAGAAGTGACGCAGTATTTT. The full variable domain, rest sourced from reference TRBV28 and TRBJ2-3, is DVKVTQSSRYLVKRTGEKVFLECVQDMDHENMFWYRQDPGLGLRLIYFSYDVKMKEKGDIPEGYSVSREKKERFSLILESASTNQTSMYLCASNNGLGEVTQYFGPGTRLTVL.

There are a few counts of this clone. This chain connects TRBV19 to TRBJ1-2; D remains ambiguous. V lost 4 bases, J lost 3 bases, and 9 bases lay in between. Germline CDR1 and CDR2: LNHDA and SQIVND (reference sequence). This CDR3 region has 13 residues. Here the CDR3 reads CASSKSGYYGYTF. CDR3 in DNA: TGTGCCAGTAGTAAGTCCGGGTACTATGGCTACACCTTC.

The chain uses TRBV18 and TRBJ1-4; 7 bases fit TRBD1. Losses at the gene ends were 3 bases for V and 5 bases for J; bases not matched to a gene: 0. Germline values: CDR1 KGHSH, CDR2 LQKENI. This CDR3 contains 13 residues. In DNA, the CDR3 is TGTGCCAGCTCACCGGACAGGAATGAAAAACTGTTTTTT. Amino acid sequence: CASSPDRNEKLFF.

The chain is built from TRBV28 and TRBJ2-2; D perhaps matches TRBD2 (6 bases). With 1 base removed from V and 0 bases from J, the gap between germline ends came to 18 bases. Germline loops: CDR1 MDHEN, CDR2 SYDVKM. The CDR3 has 19 amino acids. In DNA, the CDR3 is TGTGCCAGCAGTTTATTCGGCGGAGGGAGTAACTCGAACACCGGGGAGCTGTTTTTT. It encodes CASSLFGGGSNSNTGELFF.

The V call is TRBV7-9, the J call TRBJ1-4, with D hard to call. The CDR3 is 12 residues long. V was shortened by 3 bases and J by 11 bases, with 10 bases between the two germline ends. Germline V gene data show CDR1 as SEHNR and CDR2 as FQNEAQ (reference sequence). The CDR3 reads CASSLGGWKLFF. CDR3 DNA sequence: TGTGCCAGCAGCTTGGGAGGTTGGAAACTGTTTTTT. The full variable domain, in which reference TRBV7-9 and TRBJ1-4 provide the parts outside the CDR3, is DTGVSQNPRHKITKRGQNVTFRCDPISEHNRLYWYRQTLGQGPEFLTYFQNEAQLEKSRLLSDRFSAERPKGSFSTLEIQRTEQGDSAMYLCASSLGGWKLFFGSGTQLSVL.

This clone is a singleton in its sample. The chain combines TRBV6-5 with TRBJ1-3; D is undetermined. Germline-derived CDR1 and CDR2 are MNHEY and SVGAGI. The CDR3 sequence is 15 residues long. V lost 0 bases and J 0 bases, leaving 6 bases between the germline ends. The DNA of the CDR3 is TGTGCCAGCAGTTACTCGAGTAGCTCTGGAAACACCATATATTTT. Translated: CASSYSSSSGNTIYF.